The 29 T cell receptor beta chains below come from one sample, sequenced in a study of blood T cell repertoires in COVID-19. TCRdb's copy holds only in-frame clones and misses some; the assay was immunoSEQ multiplex PCR. The table lists some 190,000 clones, around 80% of them singletons, with around 21% in the top ten. Sample: peripheral blood. The receptors were sampled from a human donor in a cohort sampled during active COVID-19.

This chain uses TRBV28 with TRBJ1-1, with D unclear. Germline-derived CDR1 and CDR2 are MDHEN and SYDVKM. The CDR3 has 14 amino acids. Trimming removed 6 bases from V and 3 bases from J, with 14 bases in between. In DNA, the CDR3 is TGTGCCAGCAGCCCCGCCTGGGGAGACACTGAAGCTTTCTTT. Protein sequence: CASSPAWGDTEAFF.

This chain links TRBV3-1 (or the pseudogene TRBV3-2) with TRBJ1-2, with TRBD1 matching 7 bases. The CDR3 runs 14 residues. The J segment lost 2 bases and the V segment lost 2 bases, leaving 2 bases of the junction unmatched. Germline V gene sequence: CDR1 LGHDT, CDR2 YNNKEL (reference sequence). CDR3 amino acids: CASSQPQGNYGYTF. The CDR3 DNA is TGTGCCAGCAGCCAACCACAGGGGAACTATGGCTACACCTTC.

This clone came up once. This chain connects TRBV7-9 to TRBJ1-2; the D is unclear. The CDR3 is 11 residues long. CDR1 is SEHNR, CDR2 FQNEAQ, per germline (reference sequence). V lost 4 bases and J lost 5, with 5 bases in between. The CDR3: CASSSQYGYTF. For the CDR3, the DNA is TGTGCCAGCAGCTCCCAATATGGCTACACCTTC.

The V and J genes are TRBV11-2 and TRBJ2-2; tentatively, D is TRBD1 (6 bases). Germline V CDR1 and CDR2: SGHAT, FQNNGV. The V end was cut by 5 bases, the J end by 4 bases, with 14 bases between. The CDR3 extends over 15 amino acids. Here the CDR3 DNA reads TGTGCCAGCAGCAAAACGCCAGGGGCCACCGGGGAGCTGTTTTTT. It encodes CASSKTPGATGELFF.

This chain joins TRBV10-3 and TRBJ1-1; no firm D call. V gave up 10 bases and J gave up 6 bases, with 21 bases separating them. This CDR3 contains 14 residues. The germline V gene has CDR1 ENHRY and CDR2 SYGVKD. The CDR3 nucleotides read TGTGCCACCTTCCGGGAGCCACCTTATTCTGAAGCTTTCTTT. Translation: CATFREPPYSEAFF.

V gene TRBV9 combines with J gene TRBJ2-3, with 12 bases that match TRBD1. Losses at the gene ends were 3 bases for V and 4 bases for J; bases not matched to a gene: 3. CDR1 and CDR2 from the germline V gene are SGDLS and YYNGEE. The CDR3 has 15 amino acids. The CDR3 DNA reads as TGTGCCAGCAGCGCCGGGACAGGGGGCGCAGATACGCAGTATTTT. Protein: CASSAGTGGADTQYF. Complete variable domain (other parts from reference TRBV9 and TRBJ2-3): DSGVTQTPKHLITATGQRVTLRCSPRSGDLSVYWYQQSLDQGLQFLIQYYNGEERAKGNILERFSAQQFPDLHSELNLSSLELGDSALYFCASSAGTGGADTQYFGPGTRLTVL.

This clone was counted only a few times. The chain links TRBV2 to TRBJ1-6; TRBD1 aligns across 8 bases. The CDR3 sequence is 15 residues long. Per germline, CDR1 SNHLY and CDR2 FYNNEI. Trimming at V came to 7 bases and at J to 7 bases, leaving 9 bases not matched to a gene. The CDR3 protein is CASTLDREGNSPLHF. CDR3 sequence (DNA): TGTGCCAGCACTTTGGACAGGGAGGGCAATTCACCCCTCCACTTT.

V is TRBV19 and J is TRBJ2-1; possibly TRBD2 for D (6 bases). V lost 3 bases to trimming and J lost 2 bases, with 17 bases between them. This CDR3 has 17 amino acids. The germline V gene has CDR1 LNHDA and CDR2 SQIVND (reference sequence). The CDR3 sequence: CASSIFPGSGAYNEQFF. The CDR3 coding sequence is TGTGCCAGTAGTATTTTCCCGGGTAGCGGAGCCTACAATGAGCAGTTCTTC.

The J gene is TRBJ1-4, the V gene TRBV5-1; D might be TRBD1 (5 bases). V lost 2 bases and J lost 1, with 6 bases in between. CDR3 length: 14 residues. CDR1 is SGHRS, CDR2 YFSETQ, per germline. As DNA, the CDR3 is TGCGCCAGCAGCTTCGGGGGAACTAATGAAAAACTGTTTTTT. It translates to CASSFGGTNEKLFF.

The chain has TRBV27 and TRBJ1-1, with D possibly TRBD1 on 5 matching bases. CDR1 is MNHEY, CDR2 SMNVEV, per germline (reference sequence). V shed 6 bases and J shed 7 bases, with 12 bases lying between them. CDR3 length: 12 residues. The CDR3 loop reads CASRSTGFEAFF. The CDR3 nucleotides are TGTGCCAGCAGATCTACAGGTTTTGAAGCTTTCTTT.

This chain connects TRBV13 to TRBJ1-6; D uncertain. Trimming stripped 2 bases from V and 7 bases from J, with 6 bases between. The CDR3 runs 13 residues. CDR1 is PRHDT and CDR2 is FYEKMQ in the germline V gene (reference sequence). CDR3 sequence (DNA): TGTGCCAGCAGCTTAACGGGGAATTCACCCCTCCACTTT. This gives the protein CASSLTGNSPLHF. Filled out from reference TRBV13 and TRBJ1-6, the complete variable domain reads AAGVIQSPRHLIKEKRETATLKCYPIPRHDTVYWYQQGPGQDPQFLISFYEKMQSDKGSIPDRFSAQQFSDYHSELNMSSLELGDSALYFCASSLTGNSPLHFGNGTRLTVT.

The rearrangement uses TRBV12-3 or TRBV12-4 and TRBJ1-5, with TRBD1 identical over 8 bases. The CDR3 is 12 amino acids. The ends lost 6 bases at V and 9 bases at J; junction bases unmatched: 4. CDR3 residues: CASRQGGLPQHF. Written as DNA, the CDR3 is TGTGCCAGCAGACAGGGGGGCCTGCCCCAGCATTTT.

The chain has TRBV5-1 and TRBJ2-3; 8 nucleotides line up with TRBD1. V lost 0 bases and J lost 3; bases outside the gene matches: 6. Germline CDR1 is SGHRS and CDR2 is YFSETQ. This CDR3 is 16 amino acids long. In DNA, the CDR3 is TGCGCCAGCAGCTTGGAGGACAGGGCGGGAACAGATACGCAGTATTTT. This encodes CASSLEDRAGTDTQYF.

This rearrangement joins TRBV28 to TRBJ2-7; 8 bases fit TRBD2. This CDR3 has 15 residues. The germline V gene encodes CDR1 MDHEN and CDR2 SYDVKM. Trimming removed 7 bases from V and 0 bases from J; junction bases left unmatched: 8. The CDR3 nucleotides read TGTGCCAGCAAGCGGTCGGGGACTAGCTCCTACGAGCAGTACTTC. Its translation is CASKRSGTSSYEQYF.

This chain links TRBV14 with TRBJ2-1, with 8 bases aligning to TRBD2. Germline-derived CDR1 and CDR2 are SGHDN and FVKESK. This CDR3 spans 16 amino acids. V was pared by 2 bases and J by 3 bases, with 6 bases of the junction left unmatched. The CDR3 here is CASSQYRGRYYNEQFF. The CDR3 region has the DNA TGTGCCAGCAGCCAATATCGCGGGAGGTACTACAATGAGCAGTTCTTC.

The chain carries TRBV3-1 (or the pseudogene TRBV3-2) and TRBJ2-7, with TRBD1 matching over 7 bases. The CDR3 consists of 16 residues. The trim removed 2 bases at V and 0 bases at J, leaving 7 bases unmatched. Germline CDR1 reads LGHDT; CDR2 reads YNNKEL (reference sequence). The CDR3 sequence is CASSQTPGQSSYEQYF. CDR3 in DNA: TGTGCCAGCAGCCAAACACCGGGACAGAGCTCCTACGAGCAGTACTTC.

The V call is TRBV6-5, the J call TRBJ1-5, with D possibly TRBD1 on 5 matching bases. The CDR3 consists of 13 residues. V gave up 5 bases and J gave up 4 bases, with 9 bases separating them. From germline, CDR1 is MNHEY and CDR2 SVGAGI. The CDR3 reads CASSPTGNQPQHF. The CDR3 DNA follows: TGTGCCAGCAGTCCCACAGGTAATCAGCCCCAGCATTTT.

The CDR3 DNA follows: TGTGCCAGCAGCCCAGACAGGGGCGAGCAGTACTTC. This sequence encodes CASSPDRGEQYF. The chain has TRBV28 and TRBJ2-7, with TRBD1 identical over 8 bases. This CDR3 is 12 amino acids long. The J segment lost 6 bases and the V segment lost 6 bases, leaving 4 bases of the junction unmatched. Germline CDR1 reads MDHEN; CDR2 reads SYDVKM.

The gene calls are TRBV11-3 and TRBJ2-6; no definite D call. The CDR3 totals 13 residues. V lost 1 base and J lost 4, with 2 bases in between. Germline CDR1 reads SGHNT; CDR2 reads YENEEA. DNA of the CDR3: TGTGCCAGCAGCTTAGCAGGGGCCAACGTCCTGACTTTC. Protein product: CASSLAGANVLTF.

The chain combines TRBV25-1 with TRBJ1-6; 9 nucleotides line up with TRBD1. CDR3 length: 15 residues. Germline values: CDR1 MGHDK, CDR2 SYGVNS. The J segment lost 5 bases and the V segment lost 5 bases, leaving 4 bases of the junction unmatched. The CDR3: CASSRRTGDNSPLHF. The CDR3 DNA reads TGTGCCAGCAGTCGCAGGACAGGGGATAATTCACCCCTCCACTTT.

The CDR3 DNA sequence: TGTGCCAGCAGCTTCAGGGGGGCCCGAGATACGCAGTATTTT. Residues: CASSFRGARDTQYF. J is TRBJ2-3 and V is TRBV7-8, with D possibly TRBD1 on 7 matching bases. This CDR3 region has 14 residues. Germline-derived CDR1 and CDR2 are SGHVS and FQNEAQ. The ends were cut back, 3 bases at V and 5 bases at J, with 12 bases in the middle.

The sample holds one count of this clone. The J gene is TRBJ1-4, the V gene TRBV2, with D perhaps TRBD1 (5 bases). The CDR3 has 16 residues. Germline lookup yields CDR1 SNHLY and CDR2 FYNNEI. V was pared by 7 bases and J by 0 bases, with 15 bases between. The CDR3: CASTGGGSATNEKLFF. The CDR3 region has the DNA TGTGCCAGCACTGGGGGAGGGTCCGCAACTAATGAAAAACTGTTTTTT.

The rearrangement links TRBV28 to TRBJ1-2; TRBD1 agrees at 8 bases. V was clipped by 10 bases and J by 2 bases; unmatched bases: 6. The germline V gene encodes CDR1 MDHEN and CDR2 SYDVKM. CDR3 length equals 13 residues. As DNA, the CDR3 is TGTGCCACCACAGGGGGTTACAACTATGGCTACACCTTC. Its protein is CATTGGYNYGYTF.

V gene TRBV27 combines with J gene TRBJ1-1; D ambiguous. V was shortened by 5 bases and J by 5 bases, with 15 bases between the two germline ends. The CDR3 is made up of 14 amino acids. Germline CDR1 is MNHEY and CDR2 is SMNVEV (reference sequence). DNA for the CDR3: TGTGCCAGCAGTGGCCGGACTTACAAGACTGAAGCTTTCTTT. It yields the protein CASSGRTYKTEAFF.

The J gene is TRBJ2-7, the V gene TRBV28; TRBD2 agrees at 7 bases. The germline gives CDR1 MDHEN, CDR2 SYDVKM. V gave up 6 bases and J gave up 2 bases; unmatched junction bases: 10. The CDR3 is made up of 15 amino acids. This CDR3 is CASRGGTISPYEQYF. The CDR3 DNA sequence: TGTGCCAGCAGGGGGGGGACTATTTCTCCCTACGAGCAGTACTTC.

V is TRBV7-8 and J is TRBJ1-5, with D possibly matching TRBD1 (6 bases). The CDR3 is made up of 17 amino acids. CDR1 and CDR2 (germline): SGHVS, FQNEAQ. V lost 3 bases to trimming and J lost 4 bases, with 19 bases between them. Written as DNA, the CDR3 is TGTGCCAGCAGCTTTTCCGCCCGGGACACCCATAATCAGCCCCAGCATTTT. Protein: CASSFSARDTHNQPQHF.

The chain carries TRBV12-3 or TRBV12-4 and TRBJ1-2; 8 bases line up with TRBD1. The CDR3 covers 13 residues. The junction had 4 bases not matched to a gene; V was cut back by 7 bases and J by 3 bases. This chain's CDR3 is CASNPRGHYGYTF. The CDR3 DNA reads TGTGCCAGCAACCCCAGGGGGCACTATGGCTACACCTTC.

V gene TRBV6-5 combines with J gene TRBJ1-2; 9 bases align to TRBD1. CDR1 and CDR2 from the germline V gene are MNHEY and SVGAGI. V lost 2 bases, J lost 7 bases, and 5 bases stayed unmatched. The CDR3 loop spans 14 amino acids. The CDR3 protein is CASSYMGQGFGYTF. For the CDR3, the DNA is TGTGCCAGCAGTTACATGGGACAGGGTTTTGGCTACACCTTC.

About this clone itself: Other DNA sequences in this specimen translate into the identical CDR3. This rearrangement joins TRBV3-1 (or the pseudogene TRBV3-2) to TRBJ2-3, with TRBD2 matching over 9 bases. Unmatched junction bases numbered 8, after V lost 4 bases and J lost 6 bases. CDR3 length equals 15 residues. CDR1 and CDR2 (germline): LGHDT, YNNKEL (reference sequence). DNA for the CDR3: TGTGCCAGCAGCCGACTTAGCGGGGGCGGGGATACGCAGTATTTT. Encoded protein: CASSRLSGGGDTQYF.